The following is a T cell receptor beta chain sequence with its context. V lost 5 bases, J lost 4 bases, and 11 bases lay in between. From germline, CDR1 is LNHDA and CDR2 SQIVND (reference sequence). The CDR3 spans 13 residues. These data come from a study of blood T cell repertoires in COVID-19. Looking at the study overall: Samples of COVID-19 (acute and convalescent) were obtained from the United States, Italy and Spain. PBMCs, B-cell-depleted T cells, or T cells provided the cDNA or gDNA that made up the material.

As handled by the study authors: Cell counts per sample came from amplifying reference gene primers. The protocol was immunoSEQ multiplex PCR, while the TCRdb copy is restricted to in-frame clones and leaves out a portion. V and J calls and clone size follow that table, whereas D and trimming were derived from the DNA. This sample has over 85,000 clones, with 70% to 90% found just once. The sequencing input was peripheral blood. The sequence was obtained from a woman of 80 years or more with acute or convalescent COVID-19. This chain links TRBV19 with TRBJ1-2; D not resolved. The CDR3 sequence: CASSLWATYGYTF. Here the CDR3 DNA reads TGTGCCAGTAGTCTTTGGGCCACCTATGGCTACACCTTC.